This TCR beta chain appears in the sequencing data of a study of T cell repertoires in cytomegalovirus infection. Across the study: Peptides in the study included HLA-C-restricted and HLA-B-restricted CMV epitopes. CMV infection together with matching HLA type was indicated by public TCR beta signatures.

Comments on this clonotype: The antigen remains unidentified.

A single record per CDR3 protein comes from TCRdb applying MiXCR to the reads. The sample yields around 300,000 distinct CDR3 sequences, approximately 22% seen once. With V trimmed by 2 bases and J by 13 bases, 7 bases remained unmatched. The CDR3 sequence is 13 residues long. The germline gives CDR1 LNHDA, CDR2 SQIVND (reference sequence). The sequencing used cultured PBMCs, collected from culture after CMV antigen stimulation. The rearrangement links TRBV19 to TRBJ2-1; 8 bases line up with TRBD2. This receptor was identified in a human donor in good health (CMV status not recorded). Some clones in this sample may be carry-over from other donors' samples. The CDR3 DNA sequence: TGTGCCAGTAGTATAAGGGAGCGGGAGAAACAGTTCTTC. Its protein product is CASSIREREKQFF.